Shown below are 19 T cell receptor beta chains from a single sample sequenced in a study of shared clonotypes between healthy human individuals. Sequenced by immunoSEQ multiplex PCR; TCRdb stores in-frame clones only, minus some. The data show about 480,000 clones, 60% to 85% seen once. The specimen sequenced was PBMCs. Receptors were obtained from a woman in her thirties or forties in good health. Some clones in this sample may be carry-over from other donors' samples.

The count of this clone is one. The chain employs TRBV6-1 and TRBJ2-3; D is unresolved. The V and J ends lost 1 base and 11 bases respectively, with 16 bases between them. In germline, CDR1 is MNHNS, CDR2 SASEGT. The CDR3 loop spans 14 amino acids. The DNA for the CDR3 is TGTGCCAGCAGTGAAGAAAACGGGCAGAGTAGGCAGTATTTT. Encoded protein: CASSEENGQSRQYF.

This clone occurred once. The chain employs TRBV7-3 and TRBJ2-5; TRBD1 matches at 8 bases. Germline trimming cut 4 bases from V and 5 bases from J; bases unmatched to any gene: 3. From germline, CDR1 is SGHTA and CDR2 FQGTGA. CDR3 size: 13 residues. The CDR3 is CASSYRGRETQYF. The CDR3 bases are TGTGCCAGCAGCTACAGGGGGAGGGAGACCCAGTACTTC.

This clone came up a few times. The CDR3 reads CASSQTGAMNTEAFF. CDR3 bases: TGTGCCAGCAGCCAGACAGGGGCCATGAACACTGAAGCTTTCTTT. The chain combines TRBV27 with TRBJ1-1; 8 bases align to TRBD1. With V trimmed by 6 bases and J by 0 bases, 6 bases remained unmatched. The CDR3 consists of 15 residues. Germline V lookup: CDR1 MNHEY, CDR2 SMNVEV (reference sequence).

V usage is TRBV5-1 and J usage is TRBJ1-3; 8 bases align to TRBD1. Germline-derived CDR1 and CDR2 are SGHRS and YFSETQ. The V and J ends lost 4 bases and 2 bases, in that order; junction bases with no gene match: 11. This CDR3 is 17 amino acids long. CDR3 amino acids: CASSPFLQGAAGNTIYF. The CDR3 region has the DNA TGCGCCAGCAGCCCATTCCTCCAGGGGGCGGCTGGAAACACCATATATTTT.

V is TRBV25-1 and J is TRBJ2-3; the D is unclear. CDR3 length: 15 residues. V was clipped by 2 bases and J by 3 bases, with 12 bases between them. Per germline, CDR1 MGHDK and CDR2 SYGVNS. CDR3 nucleotide sequence: TGTGCCAGCAGTGAACAAGACCGTGGGACAGATACGCAGTATTTT. The encoded protein is CASSEQDRGTDTQYF.

In this sample, this clone turned up once. The chain employs TRBV7-9 and TRBJ2-1; 7 bases align to TRBD1. Germline V gene sequence: CDR1 SEHNR, CDR2 FQNEAQ (reference sequence). This CDR3 contains 15 residues. Trimming took 4 bases from V and 2 from J; bases not matched to a gene: 5. For the CDR3, the DNA is TGTGCCAGCAGCTACGACAGGGATCCCTACAATGAGCAGTTCTTC. Protein product: CASSYDRDPYNEQFF. The entire variable domain, with the rest obtained from reference TRBV7-9 and TRBJ2-1, is as follows: DTGVSQNPRHKITKRGQNVTFRCDPISEHNRLYWYRQTLGQGPEFLTYFQNEAQLEKSRLLSDRFSAERPKGSFSTLEIQRTEQGDSAMYLCASSYDRDPYNEQFFGPGTRLTVL.

This rearrangement joins TRBV28 to TRBJ2-1, with D perhaps matching TRBD1 (5 bases). The CDR3 is 12 residues long. CDR1 MDHEN and CDR2 SYDVKM come from the germline V gene. V was shortened by 5 bases and J by 5 bases, with 7 bases between the two germline ends. The CDR3 here is CASSDRNNEQFF. The CDR3 DNA is TGTGCCAGCAGTGACAGAAACAATGAGCAGTTCTTC.

The chain couples TRBV7-2 to TRBJ2-5; 11 bases are shared with TRBD2. The CDR3 covers 18 residues. V shed 5 bases and J 4 bases; nucleotides not matched to a gene: 15. Germline lookup yields CDR1 SGHTA and CDR2 FQGNSA. CDR3 residues: CASSALTSGIVSGETQYF. As DNA, the CDR3 is TGTGCCAGCAGCGCCTTGACTAGCGGGATCGTCTCGGGAGAGACCCAGTACTTC.

Comment on this clone: The same CDR3 arises from other DNA sequences in this sample as well. V gene TRBV9 combines with J gene TRBJ2-7, with D maybe TRBD1 (5 bases). CDR3 length: 13 amino acids. V was trimmed by 0 bases and J by 6 bases, leaving 10 bases between them. Germline V gene lookup returns CDR1 SGDLS and CDR2 YYNGEE. For the CDR3, the DNA is TGTGCCAGCAGCGTAGCTATAAGGGGCGAGCAGTACTTC. Amino acids: CASSVAIRGEQYF.

J is TRBJ1-5 and V is TRBV30; 7 nucleotides line up with TRBD1. The V and J ends lost 8 bases and 2 bases, in that order; junction bases with no gene match: 9. The CDR3 runs 14 residues. From germline, CDR1 is GTSNPN and CDR2 SVGIG (reference sequence). The CDR3 DNA is TGTGCCGCTGATACAGGGGTTGGCAATCAGCCCCAGCATTTT. Its translation is CAADTGVGNQPQHF.

The chain links TRBV2 to TRBJ2-5, with D possibly being TRBD2 (6 bases). The V and J ends lost 4 bases and 5 bases respectively, with 11 bases between them. This CDR3 contains 13 residues. CDR1 SNHLY and CDR2 FYNNEI come from the germline V gene. In DNA form, the CDR3 reads TGTGCCAGCAGTGGGAGGAGGGGTGAGACCCAGTACTTC. This codes for CASSGRRGETQYF.

This clone was observed once. This chain links TRBV28 with TRBJ2-3, with TRBD1 identical over 10 bases. V was clipped by 6 bases and J by 2 bases; unmatched bases: 5. This CDR3 has 15 amino acids. From germline, CDR1 is MDHEN and CDR2 SYDVKM. DNA of the CDR3: TGTGCCAGCAGCCTTGGACAGGGGGACACAGATACGCAGTATTTT. This sequence encodes CASSLGQGDTDTQYF.

V gene TRBV27 combines with J gene TRBJ2-7; 8 bases align to TRBD2. With 2 bases clipped from V and 3 bases from J, the junction kept 3 bases outside the gene matches. Germline CDR1 reads MNHEY; CDR2 reads SMNVEV (reference sequence). This CDR3 is built from 14 residues. The CDR3 spells CASSLVAGYYEQYF. Written as DNA, the CDR3 is TGTGCCAGCAGTTTAGTAGCGGGATACTACGAGCAGTACTTC.

The genes are TRBV27 and TRBJ2-2, with D hard to call. Germline CDR1 and CDR2: MNHEY and SMNVEV (reference sequence). Trimming shortened V by 6 bases and J by 0 bases, and 8 bases separated the two germline ends. This CDR3 is built from 14 residues. CDR3 loop: CASRPQTNTGELFF. The CDR3 coding sequence is TGTGCCAGCAGACCACAGACGAACACCGGGGAGCTGTTTTTT.

Notes on this clone: At one end the junction does not follow the germline gene, possibly because of a read error. The J gene is TRBJ1-3, the V gene TRBV15, with TRBD1 as a possible D gene (6 bases). The length of the CDR3 is 15 residues. Germline V gene data show CDR1 as LNHNV and CDR2 as YYDKDF (reference sequence). CDR3 coding DNA: TGTGCCACCAGCAGAGATCGGGGGGCTGGGAACACCATATATTTT. Protein product: CATSRDRGAGNTIYF.

The CDR3 coding sequence is TGTGCCAGCAGCAAGCCCCGGGACATTGTCACTGAAGCTTTCTTT. Its translation is CASSKPRDIVTEAFF. This chain uses TRBV7-8 with TRBJ1-1; a possible D gene is TRBD1 (6 bases). There are 15 residues in the CDR3. Trimming took off 5 bases at V and 4 bases at J, with 17 bases between the two ends. Germline CDR1 reads SGHVS; CDR2 reads FQNEAQ.

V usage is TRBV28 and J usage is TRBJ2-7, with TRBD1 matching over 9 bases. The CDR3 extends over 15 amino acids. Trimming cost V 5 bases and J 1 base; bases outside gene matches: 6. CDR1 and CDR2 from the germline V gene are MDHEN and SYDVKM. The CDR3 protein is CASSTPGQGSYEQYF. CDR3 nucleotides: TGTGCCAGCAGTACCCCGGGACAGGGTTCCTACGAGCAGTACTTC. The whole variable domain, filled in from reference TRBV28 and TRBJ2-7, reads DVKVTQSSRYLVKRTGEKVFLECVQDMDHENMFWYRQDPGLGLRLIYFSYDVKMKEKGDIPEGYSVSREKKERFSLILESASTNQTSMYLCASSTPGQGSYEQYFGPGTRLTVT.

This chain connects TRBV4-1 to TRBJ2-7; 10 bases agree with TRBD2. Germline V gene data show CDR1 as MGHRA and CDR2 as YSYEKL. The CDR3 totals 16 residues. J was trimmed by 4 bases and V by 5 bases; bases with no gene match: 11. The CDR3, as DNA: TGCGCCAGCAGCATACAGTCTAGCGGGGGAAATTACGAGCAGTACTTC. Its protein product is CASSIQSSGGNYEQYF.

This clone appeared a few times. The chain uses TRBV10-3 and TRBJ2-3; tentatively, D is TRBD2 (7 bases). The CDR3 consists of 16 residues. Germline V gene data show CDR1 as ENHRY and CDR2 as SYGVKD. V gave up 0 bases and J gave up 1 base, with 11 bases separating them. The CDR3 DNA is TGTGCCATCAGTGAGTCGTGGGAGGGGGGCACAGATACGCAGTATTTT. The encoded protein is CAISESWEGGTDTQYF.